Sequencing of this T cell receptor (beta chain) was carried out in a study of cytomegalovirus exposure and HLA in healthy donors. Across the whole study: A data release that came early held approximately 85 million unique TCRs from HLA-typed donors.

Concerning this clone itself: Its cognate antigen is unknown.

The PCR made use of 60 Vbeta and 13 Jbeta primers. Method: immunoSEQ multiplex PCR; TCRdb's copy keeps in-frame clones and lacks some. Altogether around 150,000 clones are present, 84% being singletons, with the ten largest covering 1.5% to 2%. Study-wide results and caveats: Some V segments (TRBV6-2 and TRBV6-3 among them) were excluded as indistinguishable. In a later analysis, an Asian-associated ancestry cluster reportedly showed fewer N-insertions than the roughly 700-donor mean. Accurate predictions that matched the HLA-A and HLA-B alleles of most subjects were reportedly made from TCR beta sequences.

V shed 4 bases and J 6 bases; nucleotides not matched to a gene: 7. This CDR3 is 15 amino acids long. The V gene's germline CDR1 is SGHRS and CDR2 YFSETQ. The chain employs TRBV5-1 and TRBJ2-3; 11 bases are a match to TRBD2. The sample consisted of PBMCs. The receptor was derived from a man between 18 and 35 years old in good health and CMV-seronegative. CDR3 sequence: CASSGLAGGEDTQYF. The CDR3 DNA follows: TGCGCCAGCAGCGGCCTAGCGGGAGGCGAGGATACGCAGTATTTT.